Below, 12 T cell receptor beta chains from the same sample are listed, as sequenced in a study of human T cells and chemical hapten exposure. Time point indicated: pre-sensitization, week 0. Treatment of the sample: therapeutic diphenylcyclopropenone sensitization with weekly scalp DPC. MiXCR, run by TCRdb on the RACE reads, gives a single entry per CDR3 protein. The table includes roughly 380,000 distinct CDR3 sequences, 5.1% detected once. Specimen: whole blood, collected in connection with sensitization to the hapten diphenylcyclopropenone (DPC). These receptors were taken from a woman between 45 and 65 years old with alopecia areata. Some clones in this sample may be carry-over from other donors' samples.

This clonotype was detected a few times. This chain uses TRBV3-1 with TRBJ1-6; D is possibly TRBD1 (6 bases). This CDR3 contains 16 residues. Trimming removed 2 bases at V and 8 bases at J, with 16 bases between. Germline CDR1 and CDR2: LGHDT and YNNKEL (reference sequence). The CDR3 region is CASSQLLDRTDSPLHF. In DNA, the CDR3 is TGTGCCAGCAGCCAACTCCTCGACAGGACAGATTCACCCCTCCACTTT.

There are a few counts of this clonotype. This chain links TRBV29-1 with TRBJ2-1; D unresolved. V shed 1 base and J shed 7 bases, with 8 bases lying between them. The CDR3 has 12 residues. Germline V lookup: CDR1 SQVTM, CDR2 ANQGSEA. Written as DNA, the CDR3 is TGCAGCGTTGAAGTGAACAGAAATGAGCAGTTCTTC. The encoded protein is CSVEVNRNEQFF.

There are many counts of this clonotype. This chain's CDR3 is CSASRINQETQYF. The DNA of the CDR3 is TGCAGTGCTAGCAGGATTAACCAAGAGACCCAGTACTTC. The chain is built from TRBV20-1 and TRBJ2-5, with D unresolved. The V end was cut by 3 bases, the J end by 0 bases, with 8 bases between. The germline CDR1 and CDR2 sequences are DFQATT and SNEGSKA (reference sequence). This CDR3 has 13 amino acids.

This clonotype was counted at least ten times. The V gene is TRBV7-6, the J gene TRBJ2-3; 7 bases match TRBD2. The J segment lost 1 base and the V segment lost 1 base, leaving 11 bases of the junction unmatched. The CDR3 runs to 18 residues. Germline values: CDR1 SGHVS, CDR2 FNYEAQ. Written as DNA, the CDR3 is TGTGCCAGCAGCTTAGAAGGGTCCGGCGGGAGAGGCACAGATACGCAGTATTTT. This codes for CASSLEGSGGRGTDTQYF.

The CDR3 is CASSSWDRAYSGNTIYF. As DNA, the CDR3 is TGTGCCAGCAGCAGCTGGGACAGGGCTTACTCTGGAAACACCATATATTTT. The V call is TRBV3-1, the J call TRBJ1-3; 9 positions agree with TRBD1. CDR3 length: 17 amino acids. V was pared by 5 bases and J by 0 bases, with 8 bases of the junction left unmatched. Germline V lookup: CDR1 LGHDT, CDR2 YNNKEL (reference sequence).

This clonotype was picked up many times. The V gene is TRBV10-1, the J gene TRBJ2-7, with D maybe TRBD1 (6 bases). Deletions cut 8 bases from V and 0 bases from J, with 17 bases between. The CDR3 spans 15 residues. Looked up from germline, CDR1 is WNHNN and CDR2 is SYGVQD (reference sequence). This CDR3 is CASGSGQFDSYEQYF. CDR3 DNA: TGCGCCAGCGGATCGGGACAATTCGACTCCTACGAGCAGTACTTC.

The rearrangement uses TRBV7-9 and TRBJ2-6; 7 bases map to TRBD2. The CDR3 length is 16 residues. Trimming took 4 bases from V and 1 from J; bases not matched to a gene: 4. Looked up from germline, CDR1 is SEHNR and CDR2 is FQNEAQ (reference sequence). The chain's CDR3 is CASSSGEGSGANVLTF. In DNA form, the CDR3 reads TGTGCCAGCAGCTCTGGGGAGGGATCTGGGGCCAACGTCCTGACTTTC.

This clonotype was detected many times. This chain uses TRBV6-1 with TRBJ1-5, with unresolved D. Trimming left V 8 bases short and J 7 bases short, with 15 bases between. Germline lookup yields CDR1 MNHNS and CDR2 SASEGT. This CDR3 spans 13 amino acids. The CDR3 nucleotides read TGTGCCAGCGGAATTGAGGTATGGCAGCCCCAGCATTTT. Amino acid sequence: CASGIEVWQPQHF.

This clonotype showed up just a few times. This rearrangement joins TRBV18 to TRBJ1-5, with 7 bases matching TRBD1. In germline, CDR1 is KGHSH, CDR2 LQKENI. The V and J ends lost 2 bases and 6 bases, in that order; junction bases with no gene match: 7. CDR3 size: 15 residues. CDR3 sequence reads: CASSPTGVQGQPQHF. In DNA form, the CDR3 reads TGTGCCAGCTCACCAACAGGGGTCCAGGGTCAGCCCCAGCATTTT.

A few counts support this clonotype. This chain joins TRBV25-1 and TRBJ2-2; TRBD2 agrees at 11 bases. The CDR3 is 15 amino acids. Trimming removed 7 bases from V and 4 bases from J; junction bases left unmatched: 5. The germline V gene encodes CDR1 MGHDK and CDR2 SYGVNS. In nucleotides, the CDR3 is TGTGCCAGCACCCTAGCGGGAGGTGGCACCGGGGAGCTGTTTTTT. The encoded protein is CASTLAGGGTGELFF.

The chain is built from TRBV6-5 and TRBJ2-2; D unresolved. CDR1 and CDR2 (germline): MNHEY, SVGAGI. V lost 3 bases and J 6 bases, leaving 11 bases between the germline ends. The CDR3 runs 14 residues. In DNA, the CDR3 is TGTGCCAGCAGTTATGTTAGGGAATCCGGGGAGCTGTTTTTT. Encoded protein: CASSYVRESGELFF.

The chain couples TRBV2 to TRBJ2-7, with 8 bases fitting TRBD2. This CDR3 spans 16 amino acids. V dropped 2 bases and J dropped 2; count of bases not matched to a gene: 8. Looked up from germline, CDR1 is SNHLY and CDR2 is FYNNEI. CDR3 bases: TGTGCCAGCAGTGAACGTAGGGTAGCGGGGACCTACGAGCAGTACTTC. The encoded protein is CASSERRVAGTYEQYF.